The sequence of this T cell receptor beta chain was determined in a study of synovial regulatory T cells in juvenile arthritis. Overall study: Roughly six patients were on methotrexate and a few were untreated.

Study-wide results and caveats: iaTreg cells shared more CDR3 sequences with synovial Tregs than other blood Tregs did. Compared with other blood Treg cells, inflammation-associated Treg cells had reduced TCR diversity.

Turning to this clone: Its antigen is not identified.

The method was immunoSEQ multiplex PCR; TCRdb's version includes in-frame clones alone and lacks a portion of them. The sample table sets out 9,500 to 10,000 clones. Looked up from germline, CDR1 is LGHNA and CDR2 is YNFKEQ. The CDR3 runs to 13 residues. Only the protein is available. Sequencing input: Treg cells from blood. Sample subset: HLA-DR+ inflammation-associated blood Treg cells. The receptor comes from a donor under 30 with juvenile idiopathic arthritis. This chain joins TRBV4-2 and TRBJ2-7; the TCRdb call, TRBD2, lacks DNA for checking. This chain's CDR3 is CASSQEPRYEQYF.